This T cell receptor beta chain was identified in a study of shared clonotypes between healthy human individuals. It was at deep level that the assay was run. TCRdb's table, derived via immunoSEQ multiplex PCR, lists solely in-frame clones and lacks some. The sample consists of roughly 2,500,000 clones, 93% of them appearing once. The V gene's germline CDR1 is KGHSH and CDR2 LQKENI. The CDR3 extends over 13 amino acids. V was trimmed by 3 bases and J by 5 bases, leaving 11 bases between them. Sequenced: naive CD4+ T cells from PBMCs. Documented subset: CD45RA+ positively selected. This receptor was taken from a young man in good health. Some clones in this sample may be carry-over from other donors' samples. V and J are TRBV18 and TRBJ2-7; D is ambiguous. The CDR3 reads CASSPRKGNEQYF. The CDR3 region has the DNA TGTGCCAGCTCACCTCGGAAGGGCAACGAGCAGTACTTC. The entire variable domain, with the rest obtained from reference TRBV18 and TRBJ2-7, is as follows: NAGVMQNPRHLVRRRGQEARLRCSPMKGHSHVYWYRQLPEEGLKFMVYLQKENIIDESGMPKERFSAEFPKEGPSILRIQQVVRGDSAAYFCASSPRKGNEQYFGPGTRLTVT.